The entry below describes one TCR beta chain. Sequencing was performed with immunoSEQ multiplex PCR; in TCRdb, only in-frame clones are kept and a portion is missing. The repertoire holds about 82,000 clones, with 90% as singletons. The data belong to a study of T cell responses to AZD1222 COVID-19 vaccine. The V end lost 6 bases, the J end lost 1 base, and 18 bases lay between the germline ends. The V gene's germline CDR1 is LNHDA and CDR2 SQIVND (reference sequence). This CDR3 spans 16 amino acids. J is TRBJ1-1 and V is TRBV19; weak D call: TRBD1 (6 bases). The sample was peripheral blood, taken on day 0 of AZD1222 vaccination. This sequence was found in an adult in good health. The CDR3 spells CASSPLTRQENTEAFF. The CDR3 bases are TGTGCCAGTAGCCCGTTAACCCGACAGGAGAACACTGAAGCTTTCTTT.